The 19 T cell receptor beta chains listed next were all sequenced from one sample in a study of Ad26.COV2.S vaccination and SARS-CoV-2 variants. Data came from immunoSEQ multiplex PCR; TCRdb stores just in-frame clones and leaves some out. This repertoire shows about 350,000 clones, around 88% found once; its top ten account for around 5%. The treatment: around 19 received Ad26.COV2.S at low or high dose, single or two shots; roughly five received placebo; per-sample allocation not given. Material that was analyzed had been drawn on day 63 after the first vaccine or placebo injection. Specimen: peripheral blood, collected in a trial of Ad26.COV2.S vaccine versus placebo. The origin of the receptors is a person between 18 and 60 years old who received the Ad26.COV2.S COVID-19 vaccine or a placebo.

The rearrangement links TRBV19 to TRBJ1-2; a possible D gene is TRBD1 (5 bases). The germline V gene encodes CDR1 LNHDA and CDR2 SQIVND (reference sequence). The ends were cut back, 7 bases at V and 3 bases at J, with 9 bases in the middle. CDR3 size: 12 residues. The CDR3 protein is CASKGQYYGYTF. DNA of the CDR3: TGTGCCAGTAAGGGGCAGTACTATGGCTACACCTTC.

This clone turned up a few times. The CDR3 sequence is CASSSWSGTAVAYGYTF. For the CDR3, the DNA is TGTGCCAGCAGTTCTTGGTCCGGGACAGCCGTAGCCTATGGCTACACCTTC. This chain links TRBV28 with TRBJ1-2, with 7 nucleotides matching TRBD1. This CDR3 comprises 17 residues. CDR1 is MDHEN and CDR2 is SYDVKM in the germline V gene. After removal of 4 bases from V and 4 bases from J, the junction contained 15 bases not matched to a gene.

The J gene is TRBJ2-1, the V gene TRBV11-1; TRBD2 matches at 8 bases. CDR3 size: 12 residues. In germline, CDR1 is SGHAT, CDR2 FQDESV (reference sequence). Unmatched junction bases numbered 0, after V lost 5 bases and J lost 6 bases. CDR3 sequence: CASSGLANEQFF. The CDR3 DNA follows: TGTGCCAGCAGCGGACTAGCCAATGAGCAGTTCTTC.

The chain employs TRBV20-1 and TRBJ2-3; D ambiguous. The CDR3 is 11 amino acids. Looked up from germline, CDR1 is DFQATT and CDR2 is SNEGSKA (reference sequence). With 1 base removed from V and 5 bases from J, the gap between germline ends came to 4 bases. The CDR3 sequence is CSARVIDTQYF. CDR3 sequence (DNA): TGCAGTGCTAGAGTAATAGATACGCAGTATTTT.

This clone was recorded once. The J gene is TRBJ1-1, the V gene TRBV6-1; D call uncertain. Germline V gene lookup returns CDR1 MNHNS and CDR2 SASEGT. V lost 2 bases to trimming and J lost 6 bases, with 13 bases between them. The CDR3 loop spans 14 amino acids. CDR3 DNA: TGTGCCAGCAGTGAAATGGGGTGGACGGCTGAAGCTTTCTTT. This codes for CASSEMGWTAEAFF.

This sequence joins TRBV7-9 and TRBJ2-1, with D hard to call. Germline lookup yields CDR1 SEHNR and CDR2 FQNEAQ (reference sequence). The CDR3 spans 14 residues. V lost 2 bases and J 0 bases, leaving 5 bases between the germline ends. CDR3 DNA: TGTGCCAGCAGCTTAACCTACTCCTACAATGAGCAGTTCTTC. Translating gives CASSLTYSYNEQFF.

CDR3: CASGLGLGSEQYF. The CDR3, as DNA: TGTGCTAGTGGTTTGGGTCTAGGAAGCGAGCAGTACTTC. The chain combines TRBV12-5 with TRBJ2-7; D remains unclear. The CDR3 length is 13 residues. The V gene lost 1 base and the J gene lost 6 bases, with 10 bases spanning the gap. From germline, CDR1 is LGHNT and CDR2 FRNRAP. Variable domain in full (rest from reference TRBV12-5 and TRBJ2-7): DARVTQTPRHKVTEMGQEVTMRCQPILGHNTVFWYRQTMMQGLELLAYFRNRAPLDDSGMPKDRFSAEMPDATLATLKIQPSEPRDSAVYFCASGLGLGSEQYFGPGTRLTVT.

DNA for the CDR3: TGTGCCAGCAGTGTTTTGGGACTCATGAAGGGCACTGAAGCTTTCTTT. Its translation: CASSVLGLMKGTEAFF. V gene TRBV7-8 combines with J gene TRBJ1-1; perhaps TRBD1 as D (5 bases). This CDR3 is built from 16 residues. Trimming took 6 bases from V and 4 from J, leaving 21 bases between them. Germline-derived CDR1 and CDR2 are SGHVS and FQNEAQ.

This sequence joins TRBV19 and TRBJ1-5; D gene uncertain. CDR3 length: 13 amino acids. Trimming removed 3 bases from V and 7 bases from J, with 10 bases in between. Looked up from germline, CDR1 is LNHDA and CDR2 is SQIVND (reference sequence). The CDR3 DNA follows: TGTGCCAGTAGTATGGGTCTAGAGCAGCCCCAGCATTTT. Translated: CASSMGLEQPQHF.

This chain connects TRBV7-9 to TRBJ1-2; D is possibly TRBD1 (6 bases). Per germline, CDR1 SEHNR and CDR2 FQNEAQ (reference sequence). Trimming pared 2 bases from V and 7 bases from J, leaving 17 bases between. CDR3 size: 15 residues. In DNA form, the CDR3 reads TGTGCCAGCAGCTTAAGGAGCCAGGGGACCGCTGGCTACACCTTC. It encodes CASSLRSQGTAGYTF. The variable domain in full, with the rest retrieved from reference TRBV7-9 and TRBJ1-2, is DTGVSQNPRHKITKRGQNVTFRCDPISEHNRLYWYRQTLGQGPEFLTYFQNEAQLEKSRLLSDRFSAERPKGSFSTLEIQRTEQGDSAMYLCASSLRSQGTAGYTFGSGTRLTVV.

This chain uses TRBV6-4 with TRBJ2-5; TRBD2 matches at 9 bases. CDR3 length: 13 residues. Looked up from germline, CDR1 is MRHNA and CDR2 is SNTAGT. With V trimmed by 11 bases and J by 4 bases, 8 bases remained unmatched. The CDR3, as DNA: TGTGCCTCCTGCGCGGGAGGGCGAGAGACCCAGTACTTC. The encoded protein is CASCAGGRETQYF.

This clone was observed a few times. J is TRBJ1-2 and V is TRBV5-1; D possibly corresponds to TRBD1 (5 bases). The germline V gene encodes CDR1 SGHRS and CDR2 YFSETQ. V lost 2 bases, J lost 7 bases, and 21 bases lay in between. The CDR3 has 16 residues. CDR3 in DNA: TGCGCCAGCAGCTTTTGGACCCCCGGGACGGAGGGTGGCTACACCTTC. This codes for CASSFWTPGTEGGYTF.

This chain joins TRBV30 and TRBJ1-1; D not certain. The CDR3 covers 14 residues. V was pared by 0 bases and J by 2 bases, with 10 bases between. Germline CDR1 is GTSNPN and CDR2 is SVGIG (reference sequence). Here the CDR3 reads CAWSVPTGNTEAFF. CDR3 nucleotides: TGTGCCTGGAGTGTCCCTACTGGCAACACTGAAGCTTTCTTT.

CDR3 coding DNA: TGTGCCACCAGCAGAGAACGGACAGGGGACTACGAGCAGTACTTC. Translating gives CATSRERTGDYEQYF. This chain uses TRBV15 with TRBJ2-7, with 9 positions matching TRBD1. This CDR3 is built from 15 residues. Trimming took 0 bases from V and 3 from J; bases not matched to a gene: 3. The germline gives CDR1 LNHNV, CDR2 YYDKDF (reference sequence).

V is TRBV4-1 and J is TRBJ2-7; 10 bases match TRBD2. This CDR3 is built from 15 residues. Germline V lookup: CDR1 MGHRA, CDR2 YSYEKL. Trimming took 3 bases from V and 4 from J; bases not matched to a gene: 6. The CDR3 region has the DNA TGCGCCAGCAGCCACTCTGCTAGCGGGAGTTACGAGCAGTACTTC. Amino acids: CASSHSASGSYEQYF.

In DNA, the CDR3 is TGTGCCAGCAGCCCACAGGGAGTCGGAGAGACCCAGTACTTC. Its protein is CASSPQGVGETQYF. The genes are TRBV11-2 and TRBJ2-5, with D perhaps TRBD1 (6 bases). Germline V lookup: CDR1 SGHAT, CDR2 FQNNGV. There are 14 residues in the CDR3. V shed 5 bases and J shed 4 bases, with 14 bases lying between them.

The chain employs TRBV9 and TRBJ2-7, with D hard to call. This CDR3 is 14 amino acids long. With 0 bases removed from V and 1 base from J, the gap between germline ends came to 8 bases. Germline assignment: CDR1 SGDLS and CDR2 YYNGEE. CDR3 in DNA: TGTGCCAGCAGCGTAGAGGCAGGTTCCTACGAGCAGTACTTC. Its protein is CASSVEAGSYEQYF.

The V gene is TRBV2, the J gene TRBJ1-2; 8 bases match TRBD1. CDR1 is SNHLY, CDR2 FYNNEI, per germline. The CDR3 totals 16 residues. After removal of 7 bases from V and 6 bases from J, the junction contained 16 bases not matched to a gene. The DNA of the CDR3 is TGTGCCAGCAACGGTATTGGGGCAGGGGGCAGTAATGGCTACACCTTC. This encodes CASNGIGAGGSNGYTF. The full variable domain, its missing parts supplied by reference TRBV2 and TRBJ1-2, is EPEVTQTPSHQVTQMGQEVILRCVPISNHLYFYWYRQILGQKVEFLVSFYNNEISEKSEIFDDQFSVERPDGSNFTLKIRSTKLEDSAMYFCASNGIGAGGSNGYTFGSGTRLTVV.

The V and J genes are TRBV5-1 and TRBJ2-2; D gene uncertain. This CDR3 spans 15 amino acids. The germline V and J ends were trimmed by 0 bases and 4 bases, with 10 bases remaining between them. Germline lookup yields CDR1 SGHRS and CDR2 YFSETQ. CDR3 nucleotide sequence: TGCGCCAGCAGCTTGGATTACTCCCTCACCGGGGAGCTGTTTTTT. Encoded protein: CASSLDYSLTGELFF.